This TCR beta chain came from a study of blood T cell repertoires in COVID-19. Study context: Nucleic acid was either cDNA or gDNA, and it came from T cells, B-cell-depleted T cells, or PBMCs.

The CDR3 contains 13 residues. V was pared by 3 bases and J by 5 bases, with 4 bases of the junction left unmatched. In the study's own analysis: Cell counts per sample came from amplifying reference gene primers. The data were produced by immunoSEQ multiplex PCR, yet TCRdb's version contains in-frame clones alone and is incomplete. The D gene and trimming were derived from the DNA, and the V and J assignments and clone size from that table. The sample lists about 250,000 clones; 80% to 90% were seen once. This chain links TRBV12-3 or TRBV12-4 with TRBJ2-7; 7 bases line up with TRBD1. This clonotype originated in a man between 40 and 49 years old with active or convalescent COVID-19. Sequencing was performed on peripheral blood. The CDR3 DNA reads TGTGCCAGCAGTTTGACAGGGCGGGACGAGCAGTACTTC. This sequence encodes CASSLTGRDEQYF.